Each of the 21 T cell receptor beta chains below was sequenced from the same sample in a study of identical twins. A single record per CDR3 protein comes from TCRdb applying MiXCR to the 5' RACE reads. The table lists 450,000 or so distinct CDR3 sequences, more than 20% of them singletons. These data also formed part of another study, on T cells expressing NK-cell markers.

Sequenced material: CD4+ T cells sorted from blood. These receptors all come from a woman aged 18-29 years in good health.

The J gene is TRBJ2-3, the V gene TRBV5-1, with 10 bases aligning to TRBD2. J gave up 3 bases and V 5 bases, and 3 bases lay outside the gene matches. There are 14 residues in the CDR3. The germline gives CDR1 SGHRS, CDR2 YFSETQ. As DNA, the CDR3 is TGCGCCAGCAGGTCTAGCGGGGGAACAGATACGCAGTATTTT. Encoded protein: CASRSSGGTDTQYF.

V is TRBV7-2 and J is TRBJ2-5; D unclear. Germline values: CDR1 SGHTA, CDR2 FQGNSA. The CDR3 has 13 residues. V dropped 5 bases and J dropped 4 bases, with 11 bases sitting between them. CDR3 DNA: TGTGCCAGCAGCATTATAAGAGGAGAGACCCAGTACTTC. Translation gives CASSIIRGETQYF.

The chain couples TRBV6-1 to TRBJ2-3; D possibly uses TRBD1 or TRBD2 (7 bases each). This CDR3 is 14 amino acids long. The germline CDR1 and CDR2 sequences are MNHNS and SASEGT. The CDR3 DNA reads as TGTGCATCTCAGGGGGGGCGCATCGCAGATACGCAGTATTTT. This codes for CASQGGRIADTQYF.

This clonotype was observed a handful of times. The chain has TRBV12-3 or TRBV12-4 and TRBJ2-5, with 11 bases lining up with TRBD2. Trimming at V came to 7 bases and at J to 9 bases, leaving 10 bases not matched to a gene. The CDR3 loop spans 14 amino acids. The CDR3 is CASTFGLAGGSQYF. CDR3 sequence (DNA): TGTGCCAGCACTTTTGGGCTAGCGGGGGGCTCCCAGTACTTC.

This clonotype turned up a few times. The CDR3 coding sequence is TGTGCCAGCAGCTTAAGGGGCCTAGGGGGGAATGAGCAGTTCTTC. The encoded protein is CASSLRGLGGNEQFF. V is TRBV11-3 and J is TRBJ2-1; either TRBD1 or TRBD2 may fit D (6 bases each). V dropped 2 bases and J dropped 7 bases, with 15 bases sitting between them. Germline CDR1 is SGHNT and CDR2 is YENEEA. The CDR3 runs 15 residues.

This clonotype was observed a few times. This sequence joins TRBV7-8 and TRBJ1-4; D may be TRBD1 (5 bases). Germline CDR1 and CDR2: SGHVS and FQNEAQ. Trimming removed 5 bases at V and 4 bases at J, with 11 bases between. The CDR3 runs 14 residues. CDR3 region: CASSLGRINEKLFF. As DNA, the CDR3 is TGTGCCAGCAGCCTGGGACGGATTAATGAAAAACTGTTTTTT.

This clonotype was picked up a small number of times. The CDR3 DNA reads as TGTGCCAGCAGTGAAGTGGCAGTCAATCAGCCCCAGCATTTT. It specifies CASSEVAVNQPQHF. The chain is built from TRBV2 and TRBJ1-5, with no clear D. Trimming took 1 base from V and 3 from J, leaving 7 bases between them. CDR1 is SNHLY and CDR2 is FYNNEI in the germline V gene. There are 14 residues in the CDR3. The variable domain in full, completed from reference TRBV2 and TRBJ1-5, reads EPEVTQTPSHQVTQMGQEVILRCVPISNHLYFYWYRQILGQKVEFLVSFYNNEISEKSEIFDDQFSVERPDGSNFTLKIRSTKLEDSAMYFCASSEVAVNQPQHFGDGTRLSIL.

This clonotype has a handful of counts. V is TRBV12-3 or TRBV12-4 and J is TRBJ2-5; 8 positions agree with TRBD1. CDR3 length: 15 residues. Losses at the gene ends were 3 bases for V and 3 bases for J; bases not matched to a gene: 6. CDR3 in amino acids: CASSLVQGAEETQYF. The CDR3 coding sequence is TGTGCCAGCAGTTTGGTTCAGGGGGCCGAAGAGACCCAGTACTTC.

The chain employs TRBV7-8 and TRBJ2-2, with D tentatively TRBD1 (6 bases). The CDR3 is made up of 15 amino acids. CDR1 is SGHVS, CDR2 FQNEAQ, per germline. Trimming shortened V by 2 bases and J by 3 bases, and 10 bases separated the two germline ends. DNA for the CDR3: TGTGCCAGCAGCTTAACAGGGATGGACACCGGGGAGCTGTTTTTT. It yields the protein CASSLTGMDTGELFF.

The gene calls are TRBV5-1 and TRBJ2-5; 7 bases align to TRBD1. The CDR3 has 14 residues. V shed 4 bases, J shed 7 bases, and the junction held 10 bases outside the gene matches. Germline V gives CDR1 SGHRS, CDR2 YFSETQ. The CDR3 loop reads CASSGQDGSGTQYF. DNA for the CDR3: TGCGCCAGCAGCGGACAGGACGGTTCGGGGACCCAGTACTTC.

V is TRBV7-9 and J is TRBJ2-1; no clear D. CDR3 length equals 16 residues. The V end was cut by 6 bases, the J end by 6 bases, with 21 bases between. The germline CDR1 and CDR2 sequences are SEHNR and FQNEAQ (reference sequence). The CDR3 spells CASRPNLGGGPNEQFF. For the CDR3, the DNA is TGTGCCAGCAGACCAAACCTTGGTGGTGGGCCCAATGAGCAGTTCTTC.

V gene TRBV19 combines with J gene TRBJ2-1; 8 bases align to TRBD1. Trimming cost V 5 bases and J 10 bases; bases outside gene matches: 7. This CDR3 comprises 13 residues. Germline assignment: CDR1 LNHDA and CDR2 SQIVND (reference sequence). The CDR3: CASSPDRGREQFF. The CDR3 coding sequence is TGTGCCAGTAGTCCTGACAGGGGAAGAGAGCAGTTCTTC.

The chain uses TRBV5-6 and TRBJ2-1; D is possibly TRBD2 (7 bases). Germline-derived CDR1 and CDR2 are SGHDT and YYEEEE. The CDR3 is 13 amino acids. Trimming removed 7 bases from V and 5 bases from J, with 13 bases in between. As DNA, the CDR3 is TGTGCCAGCTCGGGGGGCCGACACAATGAGCAGTTCTTC. Translation: CASSGGRHNEQFF.

In this sample, this clonotype turned up a few times. The genes are TRBV7-8 and TRBJ2-7; TRBD1 matches at 8 bases. The germline gives CDR1 SGHVS, CDR2 FQNEAQ. The V segment lost 5 bases and the J segment 6 bases; nucleotides outside the gene matches: 9. This CDR3 is built from 14 residues. The CDR3 coding sequence is TGTGCCAGCAGCGGACAAGGACAGGGTGGCGAGCAGTACTTC. Translating it yields CASSGQGQGGEQYF.

This clonotype has just a few counts. The chain's CDR3 is CASSGVPGPAGGYIYEQFF. CDR3 DNA sequence: TGTGCCAGCAGTGGTGTCCCGGGACCGGCCGGGGGCTACATTTATGAGCAGTTCTTC. This rearrangement joins TRBV25-1 to TRBJ2-1, with D perhaps given as TRBD1 or TRBD2 (6 bases each). Germline V gives CDR1 MGHDK, CDR2 SYGVNS. V was cut by 4 bases and J by 8 bases, with 30 bases left in between. CDR3 length: 19 amino acids.

This clonotype was found many times. The genes are TRBV7-2 and TRBJ2-1; 8 nucleotides agree with TRBD2. This CDR3 contains 15 residues. Trimming at V came to 2 bases and at J to 7 bases, leaving 7 bases not matched to a gene. CDR1 and CDR2 (germline): SGHTA, FQGNSA. The CDR3 sequence is CASSLYSGRENEQFF. The DNA for the CDR3 is TGTGCCAGCAGCTTATACAGCGGGAGAGAAAATGAGCAGTTCTTC.

The chain employs TRBV7-6 and TRBJ1-1; D is undetermined. The V end lost 4 bases, the J end lost 5 bases, and 14 bases lay between the germline ends. Germline lookup yields CDR1 SGHVS and CDR2 FNYEAQ. The CDR3 consists of 14 residues. The CDR3 loop reads CASSSGPTWTEAFF. DNA of the CDR3: TGTGCCAGCAGCTCCGGGCCGACTTGGACTGAAGCTTTCTTT.

There are a few counts of this clonotype. V is TRBV12-3 or TRBV12-4 and J is TRBJ2-2; no definite D call. Trimming took 3 bases from V and 0 from J, leaving 5 bases between them. The CDR3 covers 14 residues. This CDR3 is CASSLPTNTGELFF. CDR3 DNA sequence: TGTGCCAGCAGTTTGCCTACGAACACCGGGGAGCTGTTTTTT.

This clonotype was detected a few times. CDR3 coding DNA: TGCAGTGCTAGCGAGACCTTCTCCTATGGCTACACCTTC. It is translated as CSASETFSYGYTF. The J gene is TRBJ1-2, the V gene TRBV20-1; D unclear. The CDR3 covers 13 residues. Trimming cost V 3 bases and J 4 bases, with 12 bases left between them. CDR1 is DFQATT and CDR2 is SNEGSKA in the germline V gene (reference sequence).

This clonotype was seen only a few times. The chain combines TRBV5-5 with TRBJ2-3, with D tentatively TRBD1 or TRBD2 (5 bases each). Looked up from germline, CDR1 is SGHKS and CDR2 is YYEKEE (reference sequence). This CDR3 has 14 residues. Trimming pared 4 bases from V and 6 bases from J, leaving 15 bases between. CDR3 residues: CASSQGRSPDTQYF. The CDR3 coding sequence is TGTGCCAGCAGCCAGGGACGGAGCCCCGATACGCAGTATTTT.

The chain links TRBV5-5 to TRBJ2-2; 7 bases map to TRBD2. Unmatched junction bases numbered 4, after V lost 2 bases and J lost 0 bases. CDR3 size: 16 residues. Germline-derived CDR1 and CDR2 are SGHKS and YYEKEE (reference sequence). The CDR3 DNA reads as TGTGCCAGCAGCTTCGGCGCGGGGGCGAACACCGGGGAGCTGTTTTTT. Encoded protein: CASSFGAGANTGELFF.